Shown below are 21 T cell receptor beta chains from a single sample sequenced in a study of control samples from healthy donors and cancer patients. The method was immunoSEQ multiplex PCR; TCRdb's version includes in-frame clones alone and lacks a portion of them. This table has 85,000 to 100,000 clones, about 92% appearing once. Material: blood. Receptors originate from a man between 18 and 35 years old in good health.

This chain links TRBV11-3 with TRBJ1-6; weak D call: TRBD1 (6 bases). Trimming took 7 bases from V and 9 from J, leaving 28 bases between them. Germline V lookup: CDR1 SGHNT, CDR2 YENEEA. The CDR3 runs to 18 residues. The CDR3 DNA reads as TGTGCCAGCATCCTATGGGGGCAGACACAGGGTGACGGTTCACCCCTCCACTTT. Its translation: CASILWGQTQGDGSPLHF.

V gene TRBV9 combines with J gene TRBJ1-4, with D perhaps matching TRBD1 (5 bases). This CDR3 region has 13 residues. Germline V gene lookup returns CDR1 SGDLS and CDR2 YYNGEE. With 2 bases removed from V and 5 bases from J, the gap between germline ends came to 7 bases. CDR3 DNA sequence: TGTGCCAGCAGCGTCGGGGGGAATGAAAAACTGTTTTTT. Amino acids: CASSVGGNEKLFF.

The chain has TRBV7-8 and TRBJ1-1, with a tentative D call TRBD1 (5 bases). Trimming took off 3 bases at V and 6 bases at J, with 11 bases between the two ends. The V gene's germline CDR1 is SGHVS and CDR2 FQNEAQ. The CDR3 extends over 13 amino acids. The CDR3 nucleotides are TGTGCCAGCAGCTTCACGGAAGGGGCTGAAGCTTTCTTT. Amino acids: CASSFTEGAEAFF.

J is TRBJ1-1 and V is TRBV4-3; D is ambiguous. The CDR3 runs 14 residues. In germline, CDR1 is LGHNA, CDR2 YSLEER. V was shortened by 4 bases and J by 3 bases, with 12 bases between the two germline ends. In DNA form, the CDR3 reads TGCGCCAGCAGCCCGGACGGATTTTACACTGAAGCTTTCTTT. Translated: CASSPDGFYTEAFF.

This clone came up once. V gene TRBV18 combines with J gene TRBJ2-7, with unresolved D. The germline V gene encodes CDR1 KGHSH and CDR2 LQKENI. Deletions cut 6 bases from V and 3 bases from J, with 12 bases between. The CDR3 consists of 13 residues. As DNA, the CDR3 is TGTGCCAGCTCTCCAGGATCCGACTACGAGCAGTACTTC. It codes for CASSPGSDYEQYF.

The chain has TRBV19 and TRBJ2-6; TRBD1 might be the D (6 bases). CDR1 and CDR2 (germline): LNHDA, SQIVND (reference sequence). This CDR3 is built from 19 residues. V gave up 3 bases and J gave up 0 bases, with 18 bases separating them. CDR3 sequence (DNA): TGTGCCAGTAGTATTGGGACACCAGGACTGTCCTCTGGGGCCAACGTCCTGACTTTC. The encoded protein is CASSIGTPGLSSGANVLTF.

The chain links TRBV15 to TRBJ1-4; 11 bases align to TRBD1. The ends lost 2 bases at V and 5 bases at J; junction bases unmatched: 10. CDR1 is LNHNV, CDR2 YYDKDF, per germline (reference sequence). The CDR3 loop spans 18 amino acids. In nucleotides, the CDR3 is TGTGCCACCAGCAGACCTCCCGGGACAGGGGGTTGGAATGAAAAACTGTTTTTT. It yields the protein CATSRPPGTGGWNEKLFF.

This sequence joins TRBV24-1 and TRBJ2-3, with D unresolved. Germline V gene data show CDR1 as KGHDR and CDR2 as SFDVKD. The CDR3 consists of 14 residues. The V end was cut by 3 bases, the J end by 7 bases, with 13 bases between. The CDR3 DNA reads as TGTGCCACCAGTGATCCGTACGACATGCATACGCAGTATTTT. This gives the protein CATSDPYDMHTQYF.

The gene calls are TRBV7-2 and TRBJ2-3; D gene unclear. The length of the CDR3 is 16 residues. Per the germline V gene, CDR1 is SGHTA and CDR2 is FQGNSA. V was trimmed by 1 base and J by 4 bases, leaving 15 bases between them. In DNA form, the CDR3 reads TGTGCCAGCAGCTTAGTAAGTCGAAGGGCGGCAGATACGCAGTATTTT. It codes for CASSLVSRRAADTQYF.

V gene TRBV4-1 combines with J gene TRBJ1-1, with a tentative D call TRBD1 (6 bases). The CDR3 sequence is 18 residues long. Trimming removed 1 base at V and 1 base at J, with 19 bases between. Germline CDR1 and CDR2: MGHRA and YSYEKL. Here the CDR3 reads CASSQVLRVTGKNTEAFF. The CDR3 DNA reads TGCGCCAGCAGCCAAGTACTACGGGTGACAGGTAAGAACACTGAAGCTTTCTTT.

The J gene is TRBJ1-4, the V gene TRBV2; D uncertain. The V gene's germline CDR1 is SNHLY and CDR2 FYNNEI. Trimming stripped 6 bases from V and 8 bases from J, with 16 bases between. The CDR3 extends over 14 amino acids. The DNA of the CDR3 is TGTGCCAGCAGGCGGACGTTAAGGGAGGAAAAACTGTTTTTT. Its translation is CASRRTLREEKLFF.

The gene calls are TRBV19 and TRBJ1-5, with D hard to call. V lost 6 bases and J lost 0, with 6 bases in between. The length of the CDR3 is 13 residues. Germline loops: CDR1 LNHDA, CDR2 SQIVND (reference sequence). In DNA form, the CDR3 reads TGTGCCAGTAGCGACTATAGCAATCAGCCCCAGCATTTT. This sequence encodes CASSDYSNQPQHF.

J is TRBJ2-7 and V is TRBV5-4, with 10 bases lining up with TRBD1. Trimming at V came to 0 bases and at J to 3 bases, leaving 3 bases not matched to a gene. The CDR3 length is 15 residues. In germline, CDR1 is SGHNT, CDR2 YYREEE (reference sequence). The CDR3 sequence is CASSLGQGASYEQYF. DNA of the CDR3: TGTGCCAGCAGCTTGGGACAGGGGGCAAGCTACGAGCAGTACTTC.

This sequence joins TRBV28 and TRBJ2-2; D call uncertain. The CDR3 spans 12 residues. Germline loops: CDR1 MDHEN, CDR2 SYDVKM. CDR3: CGLMGLTGELFF. The CDR3 nucleotides read TGTGGGCTTATGGGTTTGACCGGGGAGCTGTTTTTT.

The V gene is TRBV25-1, the J gene TRBJ1-1, with 9 bases lining up with TRBD1. CDR1 is MGHDK, CDR2 SYGVNS, per germline. With V trimmed by 1 base and J by 5 bases, 5 bases remained unmatched. This CDR3 region has 15 residues. The CDR3 nucleotides are TGTGCCAGCAGTGAATTAGGGACAGGGAGGACTGAAGCTTTCTTT. It codes for CASSELGTGRTEAFF.

V is TRBV27 and J is TRBJ2-1; D not resolved. This CDR3 has 16 residues. V was cut by 3 bases and J by 0 bases, with 12 bases left in between. Per germline, CDR1 MNHEY and CDR2 SMNVEV (reference sequence). CDR3 amino acids: CASSLRHPSSYNEQFF. The CDR3 DNA follows: TGTGCCAGCAGTTTGCGGCACCCGAGCTCCTACAATGAGCAGTTCTTC.

The chain uses TRBV5-8 and TRBJ1-4; no clear D. The CDR3 totals 17 residues. CDR1 is SGHTS, CDR2 YDEGEE, per germline. Between the trimmed V and J ends, which lost 0 bases and 0 bases, there was a span of 12 bases. The CDR3 protein is CASSLEPLRPTNEKLFF. CDR3 nucleotides: TGTGCCAGCAGCTTGGAACCCCTTAGGCCAACTAATGAAAAACTGTTTTTT.

CDR3 region: CASSEGGDTQYF. The CDR3 DNA sequence: TGTGCCAGCAGTGAAGGAGGGGATACGCAGTATTTT. The rearrangement links TRBV6-1 to TRBJ2-3; tentative D call: TRBD2 (5 bases). Trimming left V 1 base short and J 6 bases short, with 5 bases between. Looked up from germline, CDR1 is MNHNS and CDR2 is SASEGT. There are 12 residues in the CDR3.

The rearrangement links TRBV6-5 to TRBJ1-4, with unresolved D. The CDR3 totals 11 residues. Germline lookup yields CDR1 MNHEY and CDR2 SVGAGI. Trimming removed 8 bases from V and 6 bases from J, with 7 bases in between. CDR3 sequence (DNA): TGTGCCAGCTGGAGCTATGAAAAACTGTTTTTT. Encoded protein: CASWSYEKLFF.

This chain links TRBV27 with TRBJ2-1; D unclear. V lost 5 bases, J lost 9 bases, and 14 bases lay in between. The CDR3 is 13 residues long. Per the germline V gene, CDR1 is MNHEY and CDR2 is SMNVEV (reference sequence). The DNA of the CDR3 is TGTGCCAGCAGTCGAAGCCCCGTAAGTGAGCAGTTCTTC. As protein: CASSRSPVSEQFF.

The CDR3 DNA follows: TGTGCCAGCGGCGGGGGGCCGTCCTACGAGCAGTACTTC. It is translated as CASGGGPSYEQYF. This rearrangement joins TRBV27 to TRBJ2-7; 8 nucleotides agree with TRBD2. The ends lost 8 bases at V and 1 base at J; junction bases unmatched: 4. The CDR3 totals 13 residues. Germline V gene data show CDR1 as MNHEY and CDR2 as SMNVEV (reference sequence).